This T cell receptor beta chain appears in the sequencing data of a study of T cell responses to AZD1222 COVID-19 vaccine. TCRdb keeps only in-frame clones here, not all; method: immunoSEQ multiplex PCR. The data hold about 120,000 clones, with approximately 90% observed a single time. This CDR3 has 11 residues. V was clipped by 6 bases and J by 8 bases, with 10 bases between them. In germline, CDR1 is MDHEN, CDR2 SYDVKM. This receptor was taken from an adult who received the AZD1222 COVID-19 vaccine. The genes are TRBV28 and TRBJ1-1; no clear D gene. Source: peripheral blood, taken 28 days after the second AZD1222 dose. CDR3 sequence: CASRLWREAFF. CDR3 coding DNA: TGTGCCAGCAGGCTCTGGAGGGAAGCTTTCTTT.